The present entry profiles one T cell receptor (beta chain) with its context. Antigen unknown. Conversion of TCR transcripts into cDNA relied on 5'RACE template switching, which added a universal primer site and UMIs. A single record per CDR3 protein comes from TCRdb applying MiXCR to the 5' RACE reads. Of approximately 300,000 distinct CDR3 sequences in the sample, roughly 6.8% were seen once. These data come from a study of T cells after yellow fever vaccination. On the study more broadly: Preparing low-cell-number fractions relied on SMART-Seq v4 Ultra Low Input.

Study-wide results and limits: Reappearance after the booster was observed for most primary-vaccination clones (96% CD4, roughly 90% CD8). The secondary T-cell response peaked on day 5, not day 15, but was weaker.

Material: PBMCs, obtained 45 days after the first yellow fever vaccination. This TCR was sampled from a man younger than 30 who received the YFV17D yellow fever vaccine.

The CDR3 reads CASSVEGQGEPQHF. CDR3 in DNA: TGTGCCAGCAGCGTAGAGGGTCAGGGCGAACCCCAGCATTTT. The chain links TRBV9 to TRBJ1-5; possibly TRBD1 for D (5 bases). The CDR3 covers 14 residues. The germline V gene encodes CDR1 SGDLS and CDR2 YYNGEE. V lost 0 bases and J lost 10, with 14 bases in between.